This TCR beta chain was recorded in a study of beta chain features in type 1 diabetes. General study points: Any HLA effect on TCRB rearrangement was left unresolved by small sub-analyses. The study found fewer insertions and more deletions at VDJ junctions in type 1 diabetes patients. Sequencing used cDNA, and cells with high TCR expression could therefore be over-represented.

This clone was counted between two and nine times. Its specificity is unknown. The study reverse transcribed the entire isolated RNA, so it sequenced expressed TCRB transcripts. Some 3.6 million reads on average were seen across naive, central memory and regulatory T cell samples. TCRdb's table, derived via immunoSEQ multiplex PCR, lists solely in-frame clones and lacks some. The sample carries about 130,000 clones, about 9.2% recorded once. This CDR3 comprises 14 residues. Trimming removed 4 bases at V and 1 base at J, with 7 bases between. In germline, CDR1 is LNHDA, CDR2 SQIVND (reference sequence).

The chain links TRBV19 to TRBJ2-2, with D perhaps matching TRBD1 (5 bases). The sequencing sample was made of central memory CD4+ T cells from blood. This receptor was identified in a man aged 18 to 29 in good health. CDR3 sequence: CASSTQGNTGELFF. CDR3 sequence (DNA): TGTGCCAGTAGTACCCAGGGGAACACCGGGGAGCTGTTTTTT. Filled out from reference TRBV19 and TRBJ2-2, the complete variable domain reads DGGITQSPKYLFRKEGQNVTLSCEQNLNHDAMYWYRQDPGQGLRLIYYSQIVNDFQKGDIAEGYSVSREKKESFPLTVTSAQKNPTAFYLCASSTQGNTGELFFGEGSRLTVL.